This T cell receptor beta chain was sequenced for a study of STAT3 mutations in large granular lymphocyte leukemia. About the research overall: Over half of T-LGLL patients had one or more immunosuppressive regimens. Study-level findings and limits: Every T-LGLL patient had at least one immunodominant TCRbeta clonotype.

With regard to this clone: No antigen is known for it.

CDR1 and CDR2 from the germline V gene are WSHSY and SAAADI. This CDR3 spans 13 amino acids. Trimming pared 2 bases from V and 7 bases from J, leaving 12 bases between. Sequenced by immunoSEQ multiplex PCR; TCRdb stores in-frame clones only, minus some. The data hold some 30,000 clones, with approximately 84% observed a single time. Sequenced input: peripheral blood mononuclear cells. The source is a man in his 60s with T-cell large granular lymphocyte leukemia. Some clones in this sample may be carry-over from other donors' samples. The chain employs TRBV10-2 and TRBJ2-7; unclear D gene. CDR3 sequence: CASSETVFGEQYF. The CDR3 DNA sequence: TGCGCCAGCAGTGAGACCGTCTTTGGAGAGCAGTACTTC.